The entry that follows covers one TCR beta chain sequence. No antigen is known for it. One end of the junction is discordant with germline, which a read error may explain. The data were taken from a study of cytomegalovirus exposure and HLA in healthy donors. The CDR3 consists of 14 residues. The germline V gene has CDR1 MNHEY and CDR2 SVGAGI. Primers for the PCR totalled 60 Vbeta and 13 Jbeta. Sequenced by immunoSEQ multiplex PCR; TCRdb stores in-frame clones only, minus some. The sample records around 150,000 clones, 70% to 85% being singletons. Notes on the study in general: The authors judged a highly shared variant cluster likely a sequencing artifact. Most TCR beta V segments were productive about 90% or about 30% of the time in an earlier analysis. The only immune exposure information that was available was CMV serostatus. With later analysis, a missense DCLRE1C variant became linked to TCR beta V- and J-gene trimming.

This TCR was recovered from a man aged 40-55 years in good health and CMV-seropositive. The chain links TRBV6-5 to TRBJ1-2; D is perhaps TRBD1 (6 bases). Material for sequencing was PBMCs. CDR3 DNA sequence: TGTGCCAGCAGTTTACTGGACAGCTACTATGGCCACACCTTC. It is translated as CASSLLDSYYGHTF.